Listed here is a single T cell receptor beta chain. Original processing notes: Reference gene primer amplification in the assay estimated nucleated cell counts. Sequencing used immunoSEQ multiplex PCR; TCRdb keeps in-frame clones, though not all of them. That table furnishes V, J and clone size, whereas the DNA furnished D and trimming. Of about 110,000 clones in the sample, 87% were seen once. This record belongs to a study of blood T cell repertoires in COVID-19. Input material: peripheral blood. This TCR came from a human donor in a cohort sampled during active COVID-19.

The CDR3 DNA is TGTGCCAGCTCACCAAGTAGGGACAGAGCCTACGAGCAGTACTTC. Its translation: CASSPSRDRAYEQYF. This rearrangement joins TRBV18 to TRBJ2-7; TRBD1 agrees at 7 bases. This CDR3 spans 15 amino acids. Per the germline V gene, CDR1 is KGHSH and CDR2 is LQKENI. J was trimmed by 2 bases and V by 2 bases; bases with no gene match: 6.